The 21 T cell receptor beta chains below were found in one sample sequenced in a study of cytomegalovirus exposure and HLA in healthy donors. A multiplex PCR was run with 60 Vbeta primers and 13 Jbeta primers. TCRdb keeps only in-frame clones here, not all; method: immunoSEQ multiplex PCR. The sample shows about 170,000 clones, 75% of them seen only once. The sample was PBMCs. Receptors originate from a woman between 45 and 65 years old in good health and CMV-seropositive.

This chain connects TRBV5-6 to TRBJ1-1; unclear D gene. CDR1 and CDR2 (germline): SGHDT, YYEEEE. CDR3 size: 16 residues. V gave up 2 bases and J gave up 3 bases, with 17 bases separating them. The CDR3 loop reads CASSFLDPLADTEAFF. The CDR3 nucleotides are TGTGCCAGCAGCTTTCTGGACCCTTTAGCGGACACTGAAGCTTTCTTT. Drawing the rest from reference TRBV5-6 and TRBJ1-1, the complete variable domain is DAGVTQSPTHLIKTRGQQVTLRCSPKSGHDTVSWYQQALGQGPQFIFQYYEEEERQRGNFPDRFSGHQFPNYSSELNVNALLLGDSALYLCASSFLDPLADTEAFFGQGTRLTVV.

The rearrangement joins TRBV10-3 to TRBJ1-1; 8 positions match TRBD1. The CDR3 sequence is 13 residues long. With V trimmed by 8 bases and J by 4 bases, 6 bases remained unmatched. Germline CDR1 and CDR2: ENHRY and SYGVKD. In nucleotides, the CDR3 is TGTGCCATCGCGACAGGGGTTTCCACTGAAGCTTTCTTT. Encoded protein: CAIATGVSTEAFF.

The chain has TRBV6-5 and TRBJ1-4, with D unresolved. The germline V and J ends were trimmed by 5 bases and 0 bases, with 10 bases remaining between them. This CDR3 is built from 15 residues. CDR1 and CDR2 from the germline V gene are MNHEY and SVGAGI. DNA of the CDR3: TGTGCCAGCAGTGGAGGAATTGCAACTAATGAAAAACTGTTTTTT. Translation gives CASSGGIATNEKLFF.

The chain has TRBV6-5 and TRBJ1-5; the match to TRBD1 covers 7 bases. V gave up 6 bases and J gave up 4 bases; unmatched junction bases: 9. This CDR3 contains 15 residues. Germline assignment: CDR1 MNHEY and CDR2 SVGAGI. CDR3 amino acids: CASSPNRGRNQPQHF. In DNA form, the CDR3 reads TGTGCCAGCAGCCCAAACAGGGGAAGAAATCAGCCCCAGCATTTT.

Written as DNA, the CDR3 is TGTGCCAGCAGCGTAGAGGGAGCAGGCTATGCTTTCTTT. Translation gives CASSVEGAGYAFF. V usage is TRBV9 and J usage is TRBJ1-1; D gene unclear. Germline CDR1 reads SGDLS; CDR2 reads YYNGEE. V dropped 0 bases and J dropped 11 bases, with 14 bases sitting between them. This CDR3 comprises 13 residues.

A few counts support this clone. The chain has TRBV4-2 and TRBJ2-3, with D possibly being TRBD2 (6 bases). V dropped 4 bases and J dropped 3 bases, with 11 bases sitting between them. This CDR3 contains 14 residues. The V gene's germline CDR1 is LGHNA and CDR2 YNFKEQ. The CDR3 DNA sequence: TGTGCCAGCAGCCTAGAGGAGGGGACAGATACGCAGTATTTT. It yields the protein CASSLEEGTDTQYF.

V and J are TRBV30 and TRBJ2-1; no clear D. V was trimmed by 5 bases and J by 4 bases, leaving 6 bases between them. The CDR3 is 11 amino acids. From germline, CDR1 is GTSNPN and CDR2 SVGIG (reference sequence). This CDR3 reads CAWSGYNEQFF. In nucleotides, the CDR3 is TGTGCCTGGTCCGGTTACAATGAGCAGTTCTTC.

V gene TRBV4-1 combines with J gene TRBJ1-2, with D perhaps matching TRBD1 (6 bases). CDR3 length: 14 amino acids. V shed 4 bases and J shed 0 bases, with 9 bases lying between them. Germline CDR1 MGHRA, CDR2 YSYEKL. In nucleotides, the CDR3 is TGCGCCAGCAGCCGGGGGCTAGCTAACTATGGCTACACCTTC. Amino acids: CASSRGLANYGYTF.

The V and J genes are TRBV2 and TRBJ2-7; 8 nucleotides line up with TRBD1. Germline-derived CDR1 and CDR2 are SNHLY and FYNNEI. The ends lost 7 bases at V and 7 bases at J; junction bases unmatched: 9. This CDR3 spans 13 amino acids. The CDR3 protein is CASTRTGSGEQYF. The CDR3 nucleotides are TGTGCCAGCACCCGGACAGGGTCGGGAGAGCAGTACTTC.

V and J are TRBV6-1 and TRBJ2-5; TRBD1 is a possible D gene (6 bases). With the DNA end fitting TRBJ2-7 better, the J assignment may be wrong. CDR1 and CDR2 from the germline V gene are MNHNS and SASEGT. The CDR3 has 13 amino acids. For the CDR3, the DNA is TGTGCCAGCAGTGTCACAGGGAACTACGAGCAGTACTTC. As protein: CASSVTGNYEQYF.

The V and J genes are TRBV7-9 and TRBJ2-7, with 9 bases aligning to TRBD1. This CDR3 contains 15 residues. Germline V gene data show CDR1 as SEHNR and CDR2 as FQNEAQ (reference sequence). The trim removed 5 bases at V and 3 bases at J, leaving 8 bases unmatched. CDR3: CASSPRWDRDYEQYF. In nucleotides, the CDR3 is TGTGCCAGCAGCCCTAGGTGGGACAGGGACTACGAGCAGTACTTC.

This rearrangement joins TRBV6-5 to TRBJ1-1, with 9 positions matching TRBD1. Germline CDR1 is MNHEY and CDR2 is SVGAGI. There are 11 residues in the CDR3. The trim removed 8 bases at V and 14 bases at J, leaving 9 bases unmatched. The CDR3 protein is CASEYRGLSFF. CDR3 coding DNA: TGTGCCAGCGAATACAGGGGGCTGTCCTTCTTT.

This clone appeared a few times. This chain connects TRBV4-1 to TRBJ2-2, with D tentatively TRBD2 (7 bases). The V gene's germline CDR1 is MGHRA and CDR2 YSYEKL. V shed 1 base and J shed 9 bases, with 15 bases lying between them. CDR3 length: 15 residues. The CDR3, as DNA: TGCGCCAGCAGCCAAGCGGGGGGCAACCCCCGGGAGCTGTTTTTT. Protein: CASSQAGGNPRELFF.

The gene calls are TRBV20-1 and TRBJ1-2; TRBD1 might be the D (5 bases). The germline V gene has CDR1 DFQATT and CDR2 SNEGSKA (reference sequence). The CDR3 covers 11 residues. Trimming left V 7 bases short and J 7 bases short, with 13 bases between. This chain's CDR3 is CSVTEVGGYTF. CDR3 DNA: TGCAGTGTGACAGAGGTGGGTGGCTACACCTTC.

The chain combines TRBV4-1 with TRBJ2-7; a weak D match, TRBD2 (7 bases). V gave up 5 bases and J gave up 2 bases, with 13 bases separating them. This CDR3 is 14 amino acids long. Germline V gene sequence: CDR1 MGHRA, CDR2 YSYEKL. The CDR3 reads CASSIQGGPYEQYF. CDR3 nucleotide sequence: TGCGCCAGCAGCATACAGGGAGGGCCCTACGAGCAGTACTTC.

The count of this clone is one. The gene calls are TRBV5-1 and TRBJ2-3, with a possible D match to TRBD2 (7 bases). V was cut by 1 base and J by 4 bases, with 13 bases left in between. There are 15 residues in the CDR3. CDR1 and CDR2 from the germline V gene are SGHRS and YFSETQ. The CDR3 DNA is TGCGCCAGCAGCTTGCGGGGGGCCAGGGCAGATACGCAGTATTTT. It specifies CASSLRGARADTQYF.

The chain links TRBV5-1 to TRBJ2-7; D may be TRBD2 (5 bases). Trimming removed 0 bases at V and 10 bases at J, with 14 bases between. Germline V gives CDR1 SGHRS, CDR2 YFSETQ. This CDR3 is 13 amino acids long. DNA for the CDR3: TGCGCCAGCAGCTTGGCCCCGGGAAACAGCCAGTACTTC. Translating it yields CASSLAPGNSQYF. Drawing the rest from reference TRBV5-1 and TRBJ2-7, the complete variable domain is KAGVTQTPRYLIKTRGQQVTLSCSPISGHRSVSWYQQTPGQGLQFLFEYFSETQRNKGNFPGRFSGRQFSNSRSEMNVSTLELGDSALYLCASSLAPGNSQYFGPGTRLTVT.

This clone was observed a few times. CDR3 in amino acids: CASMENYEQYF. CDR3 DNA: TGTGCCAGCATGGAGAACTACGAGCAGTACTTC. The gene calls are TRBV7-9 and TRBJ2-7; D is uncertain. The V end was cut by 7 bases, the J end by 3 bases, with 7 bases between. This CDR3 region has 11 residues. Germline lookup yields CDR1 SEHNR and CDR2 FQNEAQ (reference sequence). Using reference TRBV7-9 and TRBJ2-7 for the parts outside the CDR3, the full variable domain is DTGVSQNPRHKITKRGQNVTFRCDPISEHNRLYWYRQTLGQGPEFLTYFQNEAQLEKSRLLSDRFSAERPKGSFSTLEIQRTEQGDSAMYLCASMENYEQYFGPGTRLTVT.

The J gene is TRBJ2-5, the V gene TRBV12-5; 8 bases align to TRBD2. This CDR3 spans 13 amino acids. CDR1 and CDR2 (germline): LGHNT, FRNRAP. The J segment lost 5 bases and the V segment lost 7 bases, leaving 6 bases of the junction unmatched. DNA of the CDR3: TGTGCTAGTGCTCAAGGCGGGGGGGAGACCCAGTACTTC. Amino acids: CASAQGGGETQYF.

The chain employs TRBV2 and TRBJ1-6; possibly TRBD1 for D (5 bases). The CDR3 consists of 18 residues. Germline V gives CDR1 SNHLY, CDR2 FYNNEI. Trimming stripped 2 bases from V and 0 bases from J, with 14 bases between. The chain's CDR3 is CASSEYLRGSSYNSPLHF. In nucleotides, the CDR3 is TGTGCCAGCAGTGAATATCTTCGGGGGAGCTCCTATAATTCACCCCTCCACTTT.

This clone was counted a few times. The V call is TRBV30, the J call TRBJ2-5, with 9 bases fitting TRBD1. In germline, CDR1 is GTSNPN, CDR2 SVGIG (reference sequence). This CDR3 contains 13 residues. The trim removed 4 bases at V and 5 bases at J, leaving 5 bases unmatched. For the CDR3, the DNA is TGTGCCTGGAACAGGGGGCTAGGGGAGACCCAGTACTTC. Its protein is CAWNRGLGETQYF.